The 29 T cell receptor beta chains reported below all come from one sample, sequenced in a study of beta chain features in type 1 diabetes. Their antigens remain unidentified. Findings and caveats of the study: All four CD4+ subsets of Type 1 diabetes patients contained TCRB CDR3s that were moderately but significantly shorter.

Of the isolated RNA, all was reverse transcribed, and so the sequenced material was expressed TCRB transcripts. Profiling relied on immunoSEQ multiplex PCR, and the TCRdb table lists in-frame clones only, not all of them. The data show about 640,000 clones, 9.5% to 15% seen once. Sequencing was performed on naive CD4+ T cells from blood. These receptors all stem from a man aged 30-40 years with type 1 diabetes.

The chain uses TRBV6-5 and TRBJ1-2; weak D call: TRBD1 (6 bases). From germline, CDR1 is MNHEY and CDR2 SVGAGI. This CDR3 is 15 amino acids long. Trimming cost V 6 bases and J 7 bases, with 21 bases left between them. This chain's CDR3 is CASRPRTAAVFGYTF. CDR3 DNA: TGTGCCAGCAGGCCAAGGACAGCCGCCGTGTTTGGCTACACCTTC.

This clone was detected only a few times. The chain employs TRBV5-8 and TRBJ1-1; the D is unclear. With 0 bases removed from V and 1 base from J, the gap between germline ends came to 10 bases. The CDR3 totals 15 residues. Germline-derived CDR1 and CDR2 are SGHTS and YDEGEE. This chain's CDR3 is CASSLGWASNTEAFF. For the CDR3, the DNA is TGTGCCAGCAGCTTGGGCTGGGCCTCGAACACTGAAGCTTTCTTT. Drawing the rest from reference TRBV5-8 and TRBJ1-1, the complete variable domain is EAGVTQSPTHLIKTRGQQATLRCSPISGHTSVYWYQQALGLGLQFLLWYDEGEERNRGNFPPRFSGRQFPNYSSELNVNALELEDSALYLCASSLGWASNTEAFFGQGTRLTVV.

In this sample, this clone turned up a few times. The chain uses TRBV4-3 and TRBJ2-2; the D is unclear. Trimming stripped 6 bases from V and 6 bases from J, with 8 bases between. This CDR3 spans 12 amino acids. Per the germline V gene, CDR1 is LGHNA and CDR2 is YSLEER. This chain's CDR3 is CASSQQAGELFF. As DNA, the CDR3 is TGCGCCAGCAGTCAGCAAGCCGGGGAGCTGTTTTTT.

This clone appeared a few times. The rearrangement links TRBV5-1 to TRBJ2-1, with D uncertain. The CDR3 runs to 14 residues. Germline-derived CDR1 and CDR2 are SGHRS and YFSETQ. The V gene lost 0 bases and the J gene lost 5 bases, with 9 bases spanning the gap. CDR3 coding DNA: TGCGCCAGCAGCTTGGCCGACTGGAACAATGAGCAGTTCTTC. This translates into CASSLADWNNEQFF.

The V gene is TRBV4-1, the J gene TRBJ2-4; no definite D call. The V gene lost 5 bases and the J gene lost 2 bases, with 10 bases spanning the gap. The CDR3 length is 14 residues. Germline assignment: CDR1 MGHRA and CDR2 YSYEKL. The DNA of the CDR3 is TGCGCCAGCAGCTCCCTAGGGACCAAAAACATTCAGTACTTC. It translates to CASSSLGTKNIQYF.

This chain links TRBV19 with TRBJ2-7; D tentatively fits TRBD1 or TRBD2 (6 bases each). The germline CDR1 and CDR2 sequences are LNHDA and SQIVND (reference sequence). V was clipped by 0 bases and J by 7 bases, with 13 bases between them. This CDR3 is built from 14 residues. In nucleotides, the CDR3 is TGTGCCAGTAGTATAGAGCAGGGGACTGGAGAGCAGTACTTC. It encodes CASSIEQGTGEQYF.

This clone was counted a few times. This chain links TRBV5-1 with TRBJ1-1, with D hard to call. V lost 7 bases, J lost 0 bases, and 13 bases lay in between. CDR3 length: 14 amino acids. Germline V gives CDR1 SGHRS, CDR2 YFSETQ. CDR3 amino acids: CASRTLLMNTEAFF. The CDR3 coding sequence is TGCGCCAGCCGTACATTGTTAATGAACACTGAAGCTTTCTTT.

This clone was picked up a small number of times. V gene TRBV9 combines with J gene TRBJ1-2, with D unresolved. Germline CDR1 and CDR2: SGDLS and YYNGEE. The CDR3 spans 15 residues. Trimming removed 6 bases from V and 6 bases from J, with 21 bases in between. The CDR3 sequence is CASTLGLDLGDGYTF. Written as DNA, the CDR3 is TGTGCCAGCACCCTAGGCCTCGACCTCGGTGATGGCTACACCTTC.

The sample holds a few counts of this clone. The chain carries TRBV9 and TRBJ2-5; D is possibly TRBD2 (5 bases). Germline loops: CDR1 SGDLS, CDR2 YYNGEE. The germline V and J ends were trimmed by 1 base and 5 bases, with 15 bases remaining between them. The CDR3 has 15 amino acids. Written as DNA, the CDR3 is TGTGCCAGCAGCGTAAATCCAAACGGGGTCGAGACCCAGTACTTC. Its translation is CASSVNPNGVETQYF.

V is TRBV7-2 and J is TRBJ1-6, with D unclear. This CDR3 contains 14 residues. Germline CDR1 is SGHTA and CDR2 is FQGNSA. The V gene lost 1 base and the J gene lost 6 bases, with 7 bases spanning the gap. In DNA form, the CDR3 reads TGTGCCAGCAGCTTAGGGGGTGGTAATTCACCCCTCCACTTT. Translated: CASSLGGGNSPLHF.

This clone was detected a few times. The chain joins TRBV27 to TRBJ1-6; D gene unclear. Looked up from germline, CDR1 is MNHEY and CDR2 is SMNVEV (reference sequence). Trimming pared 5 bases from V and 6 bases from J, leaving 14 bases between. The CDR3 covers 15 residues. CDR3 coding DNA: TGTGCCAGCAGTCCTCAAGGAGTGATTAATTCACCCCTCCACTTT. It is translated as CASSPQGVINSPLHF.

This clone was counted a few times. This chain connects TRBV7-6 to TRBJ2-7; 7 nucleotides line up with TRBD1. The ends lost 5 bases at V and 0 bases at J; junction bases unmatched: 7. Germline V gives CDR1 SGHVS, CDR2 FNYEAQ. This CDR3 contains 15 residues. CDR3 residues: CASSGRQGFSYEQYF. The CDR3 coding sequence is TGTGCCAGCAGCGGCCGACAGGGTTTCTCCTACGAGCAGTACTTC.

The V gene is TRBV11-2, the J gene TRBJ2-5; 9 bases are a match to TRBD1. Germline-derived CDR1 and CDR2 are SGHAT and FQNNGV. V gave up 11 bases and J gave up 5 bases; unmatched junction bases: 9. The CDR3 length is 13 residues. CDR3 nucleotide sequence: TGTGCCTGTTTACAGGGGGCGCTGGAGACCCAGTACTTC. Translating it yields CACLQGALETQYF. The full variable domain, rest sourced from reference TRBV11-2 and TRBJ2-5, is EAGVAQSPRYKIIEKRQSVAFWCNPISGHATLYWYQQILGQGPKLLIQFQNNGVVDDSQLPKDRFSAERLKGVDSTLKIQPAKLEDSAVYLCACLQGALETQYFGPGTRLLVL.

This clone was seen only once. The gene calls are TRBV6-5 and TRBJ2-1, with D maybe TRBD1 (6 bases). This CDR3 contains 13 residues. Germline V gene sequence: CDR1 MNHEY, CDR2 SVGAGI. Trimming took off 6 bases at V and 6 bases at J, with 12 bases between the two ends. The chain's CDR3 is CASSSTGSNEQFF. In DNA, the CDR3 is TGTGCCAGCAGCTCGACAGGAAGCAATGAGCAGTTCTTC.

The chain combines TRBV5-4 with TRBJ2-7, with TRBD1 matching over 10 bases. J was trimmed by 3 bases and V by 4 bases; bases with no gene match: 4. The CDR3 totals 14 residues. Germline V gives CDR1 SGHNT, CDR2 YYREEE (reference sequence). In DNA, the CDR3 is TGTGCCAGCAGCCCCGGGGACAGGGGCTACGAGCAGTACTTC. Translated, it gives CASSPGDRGYEQYF.

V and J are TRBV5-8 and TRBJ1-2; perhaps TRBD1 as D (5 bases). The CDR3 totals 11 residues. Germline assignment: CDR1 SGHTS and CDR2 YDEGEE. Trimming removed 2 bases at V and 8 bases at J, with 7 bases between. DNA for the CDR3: TGTGCCAGCAGCTTAAGGGGCGGCTACACCTTC. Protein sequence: CASSLRGGYTF.

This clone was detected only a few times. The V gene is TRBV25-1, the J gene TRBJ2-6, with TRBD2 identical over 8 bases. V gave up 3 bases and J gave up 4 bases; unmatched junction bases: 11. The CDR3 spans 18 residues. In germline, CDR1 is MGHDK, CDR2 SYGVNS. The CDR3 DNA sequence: TGTGCCAGCAGTGAGCCCGCGGGAGGCCTGGTGGGGGCCAACGTCCTGACTTTC. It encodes CASSEPAGGLVGANVLTF.

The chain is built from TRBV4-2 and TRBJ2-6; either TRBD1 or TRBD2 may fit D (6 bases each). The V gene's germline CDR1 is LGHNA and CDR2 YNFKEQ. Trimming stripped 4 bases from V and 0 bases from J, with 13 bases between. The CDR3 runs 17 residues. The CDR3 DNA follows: TGTGCCAGCAGCCTGGCCAGGGGAGGCTCTGGGGCCAACGTCCTGACTTTC. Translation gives CASSLARGGSGANVLTF.

This chain's CDR3 is CASSENVELTYEQYF. Written as DNA, the CDR3 is TGTGCCAGCAGTGAAAACGTGGAGTTAACCTACGAGCAGTACTTC. The chain is built from TRBV6-1 and TRBJ2-7; no clear D gene. The CDR3 consists of 15 residues. V lost 2 bases and J lost 2, with 13 bases in between. Germline values: CDR1 MNHNS, CDR2 SASEGT.

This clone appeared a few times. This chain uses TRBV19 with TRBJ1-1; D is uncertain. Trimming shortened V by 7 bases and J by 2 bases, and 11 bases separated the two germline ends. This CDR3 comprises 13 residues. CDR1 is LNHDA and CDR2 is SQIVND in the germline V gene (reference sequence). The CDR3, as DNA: TGTGCCAGTACTCTTACTGGCAACACTGAAGCTTTCTTT. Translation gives CASTLTGNTEAFF.

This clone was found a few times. CDR3 protein: CASSFLTSGANVLTF. The CDR3 nucleotides read TGTGCCAGCAGCTTCCTGACCTCTGGGGCCAACGTCCTGACTTTC. The chain uses TRBV7-2 and TRBJ2-6; D remains unclear. The CDR3 spans 15 residues. The V gene's germline CDR1 is SGHTA and CDR2 FQGNSA. With 3 bases removed from V and 0 bases from J, the gap between germline ends came to 6 bases.

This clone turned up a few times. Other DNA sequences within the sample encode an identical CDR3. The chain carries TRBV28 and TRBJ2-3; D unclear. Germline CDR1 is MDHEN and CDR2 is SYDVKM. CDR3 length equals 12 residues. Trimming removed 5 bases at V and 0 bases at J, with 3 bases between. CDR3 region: CASSVSTDTQYF. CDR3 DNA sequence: TGTGCCAGCAGTGTCAGCACAGATACGCAGTATTTT.

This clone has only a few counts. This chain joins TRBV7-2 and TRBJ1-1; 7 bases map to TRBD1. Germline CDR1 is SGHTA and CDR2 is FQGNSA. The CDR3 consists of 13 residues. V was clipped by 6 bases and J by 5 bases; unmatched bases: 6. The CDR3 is CASRRQGDTEAFF. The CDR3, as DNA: TGTGCCAGCAGGCGACAGGGAGATACTGAAGCTTTCTTT.

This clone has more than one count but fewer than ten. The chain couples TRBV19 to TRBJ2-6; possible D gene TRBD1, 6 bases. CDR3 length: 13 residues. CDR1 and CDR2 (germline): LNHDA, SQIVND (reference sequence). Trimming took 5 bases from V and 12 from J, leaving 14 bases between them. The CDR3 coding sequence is TGTGCCAGTAGTGCCACAGGGACCCTCGTCCTGACTTTC. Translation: CASSATGTLVLTF.

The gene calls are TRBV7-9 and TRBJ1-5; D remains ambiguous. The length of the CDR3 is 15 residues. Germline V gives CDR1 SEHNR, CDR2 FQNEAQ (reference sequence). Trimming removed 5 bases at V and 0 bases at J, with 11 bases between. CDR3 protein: CASSPIGNSNQPQHF. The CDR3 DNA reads TGTGCCAGCAGCCCCATAGGTAATAGCAATCAGCCCCAGCATTTT.

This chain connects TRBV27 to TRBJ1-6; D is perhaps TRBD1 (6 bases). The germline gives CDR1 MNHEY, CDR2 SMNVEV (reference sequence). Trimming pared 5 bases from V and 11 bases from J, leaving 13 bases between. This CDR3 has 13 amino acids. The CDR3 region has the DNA TGTGCCAGCAGTCCCGAGGGGGGGCCACCCCTCCACTTT. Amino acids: CASSPEGGPPLHF.

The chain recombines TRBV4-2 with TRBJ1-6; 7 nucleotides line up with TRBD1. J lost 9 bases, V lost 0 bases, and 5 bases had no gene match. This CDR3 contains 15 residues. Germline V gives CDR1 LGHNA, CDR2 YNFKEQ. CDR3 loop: CASSQEEGARSPLHF. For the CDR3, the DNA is TGTGCCAGCAGCCAAGAAGAGGGGGCGCGTTCACCCCTCCACTTT.

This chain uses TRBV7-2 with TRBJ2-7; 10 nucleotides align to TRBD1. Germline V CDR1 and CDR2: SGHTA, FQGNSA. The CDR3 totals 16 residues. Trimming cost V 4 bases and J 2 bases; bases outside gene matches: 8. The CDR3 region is CASSSSWDRGTYEQYF. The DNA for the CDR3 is TGTGCCAGCAGCTCCTCCTGGGACAGGGGAACCTACGAGCAGTACTTC.

CDR3 amino acids: CASSIGQGAYNEQFF. Here the CDR3 DNA reads TGTGCCAGCAGCATCGGACAGGGGGCCTACAATGAGCAGTTCTTC. The chain couples TRBV7-6 to TRBJ2-1, with TRBD1 identical over 10 bases. The germline V gene encodes CDR1 SGHVS and CDR2 FNYEAQ. Trimming removed 5 bases from V and 2 bases from J; junction bases left unmatched: 3. The CDR3 sequence is 15 residues long.